These 23 T cell receptor beta chains originate from one sample sequenced in a study of shared T cell receptors in the human thymus. Produced via immunoSEQ multiplex PCR; TCRdb's table is partial and in-frame only. The sample consists of hundreds of thousands of clones, more than 75% of them appearing once. The same sample was also used in a study of human thymus T cells.

The sequencing sample was made of thymocytes. The receptors derive from a boy younger than two with a congenital heart defect.

The chain has TRBV4-2 and TRBJ2-7, with TRBD2 matching over 8 bases. CDR1 and CDR2 from the germline V gene are LGHNA and YNFKEQ. The CDR3 has 18 residues. The V segment lost 1 base and the J segment 0 bases; nucleotides outside the gene matches: 11. The CDR3 DNA is TGTGCCAGCAGCCAAGCCCCCCGCCAGCGGGGGTTCTCCTACGAGCAGTACTTC. It yields the protein CASSQAPRQRGFSYEQYF.

The chain joins TRBV11-2 to TRBJ1-3; 9 nucleotides line up with TRBD1. Germline trimming cut 5 bases from V and 0 bases from J; bases unmatched to any gene: 5. CDR1 is SGHAT and CDR2 is FQNNGV in the germline V gene. There are 16 residues in the CDR3. DNA for the CDR3: TGTGCCAGCAGCGGGACAGGGACTCTCTCTGGAAACACCATATATTTT. Translation gives CASSGTGTLSGNTIYF.

The J gene is TRBJ2-7, the V gene TRBV27; the match to TRBD2 covers 10 bases. The V gene's germline CDR1 is MNHEY and CDR2 SMNVEV (reference sequence). The CDR3 sequence is 15 residues long. The ends lost 5 bases at V and 0 bases at J; junction bases unmatched: 4. The CDR3 DNA reads TGTGCCAGCAGTCATCTAGCGGGAGTCTCCTACGAGCAGTACTTC. Translation: CASSHLAGVSYEQYF.

The chain uses TRBV6-6 and TRBJ2-1, with TRBD2 as a possible D gene (5 bases). The CDR3 covers 16 residues. CDR1 and CDR2 from the germline V gene are MNHNY and SVGAGI (reference sequence). V was clipped by 7 bases and J by 3 bases, with 19 bases between them. Here the CDR3 reads CASTAPKAGLYNEQFF. CDR3 nucleotide sequence: TGTGCCAGCACTGCGCCGAAGGCGGGCCTCTACAATGAGCAGTTCTTC.

In this sample, this clone turned up once. V usage is TRBV29-1 and J usage is TRBJ1-5; the match to TRBD1 covers 12 bases. Trimming at V came to 7 bases and at J to 6 bases, leaving 7 bases not matched to a gene. The V gene's germline CDR1 is SQVTM and CDR2 ANQGSEA. This CDR3 contains 14 residues. In DNA, the CDR3 is TGCAGCGCGGGGACAGGGGGCGGGGGTCAGCCCCAGCATTTT. Its translation: CSAGTGGGGQPQHF.

V usage is TRBV29-1 and J usage is TRBJ2-7; 9 bases align to TRBD1. Germline CDR1 SQVTM, CDR2 ANQGSEA. V was pared by 6 bases and J by 5 bases, with 5 bases of the junction left unmatched. The CDR3 length is 12 residues. CDR3 DNA sequence: TGCAGCGTACGGGACAGGGCCAACGAGCAGTACTTC. As protein: CSVRDRANEQYF.

J is TRBJ2-7 and V is TRBV28, with D unresolved. CDR1 and CDR2 from the germline V gene are MDHEN and SYDVKM. CDR3 size: 13 residues. The V and J ends lost 3 bases and 3 bases respectively, with 9 bases between them. CDR3 protein: CASSFEISYEQYF. For the CDR3, the DNA is TGTGCCAGCAGTTTTGAGATAAGCTACGAGCAGTACTTC.

The CDR3 DNA reads TGTGCCAGCAGGACCTGGGACAGTGTCCAGGGCTACACCTTC. Translated, it gives CASRTWDSVQGYTF. J is TRBJ1-2 and V is TRBV6-1; 7 nucleotides line up with TRBD1. Germline CDR1 and CDR2: MNHNS and SASEGT. This CDR3 has 14 residues. V was clipped by 6 bases and J by 8 bases; unmatched bases: 12.

The chain carries TRBV2 and TRBJ2-7; TRBD1 might be the D (6 bases). Germline V gene data show CDR1 as SNHLY and CDR2 as FYNNEI. The CDR3 covers 11 residues. Trimming stripped 4 bases from V and 8 bases from J, with 9 bases between. For the CDR3, the DNA is TGTGCCAGCAGTGTTGGGGGCAAGCAGTACTTC. It translates to CASSVGGKQYF.

The CDR3 here is CASSEVGTGDEKLFF. The CDR3 DNA follows: TGCGCCAGCAGTGAGGTGGGGACAGGGGATGAAAAACTGTTTTTT. This rearrangement joins TRBV10-2 to TRBJ1-4; 10 bases align to TRBD1. The junction had 3 bases not matched to a gene; V was cut back by 2 bases and J by 6 bases. Per the germline V gene, CDR1 is WSHSY and CDR2 is SAAADI. This CDR3 is built from 15 residues.

This clone showed up just once. This chain uses TRBV6-1 with TRBJ2-1, with D possibly TRBD1 on 5 matching bases. CDR1 is MNHNS, CDR2 SASEGT, per germline. Trimming took 6 bases from V and 6 from J, leaving 18 bases between them. The CDR3 runs to 15 residues. CDR3 DNA sequence: TGTGCCAGCAGCGAACGTGGGGCTACGCTCAATGAGCAGTTCTTC. Its translation is CASSERGATLNEQFF.

The genes are TRBV14 and TRBJ1-1; 10 nucleotides match TRBD1. J lost 0 bases, V lost 4 bases, and 5 bases had no gene match. The CDR3 has 16 residues. Per germline, CDR1 SGHDN and CDR2 FVKESK. The CDR3 coding sequence is TGTGCCAGCAGCCGTCGACAGGGGGCCATGAACACTGAAGCTTTCTTT. It codes for CASSRRQGAMNTEAFF.

J is TRBJ2-7 and V is TRBV7-9; D unresolved. Germline V gives CDR1 SEHNR, CDR2 FQNEAQ (reference sequence). V lost 2 bases, J lost 7 bases, and 9 bases lay in between. The CDR3 is 12 amino acids. CDR3: CASSLTSHEQYF. CDR3 DNA sequence: TGTGCCAGCAGCTTAACATCGCATGAGCAGTACTTC.

V is TRBV27 and J is TRBJ2-7; 7 bases are shared with TRBD2. V lost 2 bases and J lost 4; bases outside the gene matches: 14. This CDR3 spans 17 amino acids. Germline lookup yields CDR1 MNHEY and CDR2 SMNVEV (reference sequence). The CDR3 here is CASSLAPGREKWYEQYF. The CDR3 region has the DNA TGTGCCAGCAGTTTAGCCCCCGGGCGGGAGAAGTGGTACGAGCAGTACTTC.

This sequence joins TRBV7-9 and TRBJ2-1, with 15 nucleotides matching TRBD2. J lost 5 bases, V lost 1 base, and 3 bases had no gene match. The CDR3 length is 17 residues. Germline CDR1 SEHNR, CDR2 FQNEAQ (reference sequence). The CDR3 DNA sequence: TGTGCCAGCAGCTTAGGTGGACTAGCGGGAGGGGACAATGAGCAGTTCTTC. This gives the protein CASSLGGLAGGDNEQFF.

The rearrangement links TRBV13 to TRBJ1-4; 10 bases are a match to TRBD1. V shed 5 bases, J shed 0 bases, and the junction held 9 bases outside the gene matches. Germline CDR1 PRHDT, CDR2 FYEKMQ (reference sequence). This CDR3 has 18 residues. The CDR3 coding sequence is TGTGCCAGCAGCCCTTCGGGACAGGGGCTTGCAACTAATGAAAAACTGTTTTTT. Encoded protein: CASSPSGQGLATNEKLFF.

This clone was counted only a few times. The CDR3 is CASSQVRQRESVGELFF. The CDR3 nucleotides read TGTGCCAGCAGCCAAGTACGGCAGCGGGAGTCGGTCGGGGAGCTGTTTTTT. V usage is TRBV4-2 and J usage is TRBJ2-2, with 8 bases identical to TRBD2. From germline, CDR1 is LGHNA and CDR2 YNFKEQ. Trimming at V came to 1 base and at J to 7 bases, leaving 11 bases not matched to a gene. The CDR3 is 17 amino acids.

The gene calls are TRBV27 and TRBJ2-7, with a weak D call TRBD1 (6 bases). The length of the CDR3 is 15 residues. V dropped 6 bases and J dropped 1 base, with 16 bases sitting between them. Germline V gene data show CDR1 as MNHEY and CDR2 as SMNVEV (reference sequence). The CDR3 nucleotides read TGTGCCAGCAGCCAGGGGCAGAACACGTCCTACGAGCAGTACTTC. Translating it yields CASSQGQNTSYEQYF.

Comments on this clone: No DNA is shown, since the ends of the CDR3 on it are uncertain; the CDR3 is the one TCRdb lists. The J gene is TRBJ2-7, the V gene TRBV9; TRBD2, the table's D call, was not compared with the DNA. A total of 16 residues make up the CDR3, ends included. Germline V CDR1 and CDR2: SGDLS, YYNGEE. The CDR3: CASSPCSAGGPYEQYF.

The J gene is TRBJ2-3, the V gene TRBV23-1; TRBD2 matches at 13 bases. TRBV23-1 is annotated as an ORF whose role is uncertain. CDR3 length: 17 amino acids. Trimming at V came to 2 bases and at J to 0 bases, leaving 2 bases not matched to a gene. Here the CDR3 DNA reads TGCGCCAGCAGTCAACCGGGACTAGCGGGGAGCACAGATACGCAGTATTTT. Translation gives CASSQPGLAGSTDTQYF.

V usage is TRBV6-1 and J usage is TRBJ2-7, with D possibly matching TRBD2 (6 bases). Germline lookup yields CDR1 MNHNS and CDR2 SASEGT. Trimming left V 3 bases short and J 5 bases short, with 11 bases between. This CDR3 spans 13 amino acids. CDR3 in DNA: TGTGCCAGCAGTGACCACTCGGGAGACGAGCAGTACTTC. Protein sequence: CASSDHSGDEQYF.

This clone showed up just a few times. The CDR3: CASSLSKPRDEQYF. CDR3 nucleotides: TGCGCCAGCAGCTTGTCGAAACCTCGGGACGAGCAGTACTTC. V and J are TRBV5-1 and TRBJ2-7; unclear D gene. The germline V and J ends were trimmed by 1 base and 5 bases, with 13 bases remaining between them. The germline CDR1 and CDR2 sequences are SGHRS and YFSETQ. CDR3 length: 14 residues. Full variable domain (missing parts from reference TRBV5-1 and TRBJ2-7): KAGVTQTPRYLIKTRGQQVTLSCSPISGHRSVSWYQQTPGQGLQFLFEYFSETQRNKGNFPGRFSGRQFSNSRSEMNVSTLELGDSALYLCASSLSKPRDEQYFGPGTRLTVT.

This chain links TRBV28 with TRBJ2-7; TRBD2 agrees at 7 bases. The CDR3 contains 11 residues. CDR1 is MDHEN, CDR2 SYDVKM, per germline. V lost 8 bases to trimming and J lost 5 bases; unmatched junction nucleotides: 3. CDR3 amino acids: CASGRGDEQYF. CDR3 nucleotides: TGTGCCAGCGGCCGGGGGGACGAGCAGTACTTC.